This T cell receptor (beta chain) was identified during a study of CD8+ T cells in alopecia areata. This clone has a handful of counts. Mouse gene names apply. The read terminates 4 residues ahead of where the CDR3 ends, so the germline J gene completes it. Extracted from the samples, RNA was reverse transcribed into cDNA to serve as the sequencing template. The data were produced by immunoSEQ multiplex PCR, yet TCRdb's version contains in-frame clones alone and is incomplete. The sample gives roughly 260,000 clones, none seen only once, and the top ten clones hold roughly 1.2%. The CDR3 is 14 amino acids. Germline loops: CDR1 SGHDT, CDR2 FRDEAV. V was clipped by 5 bases and J by 3 bases; unmatched bases: 5. After pooling, cutaneous lymph node cells were sorted with CD4, CD8alpha, NKG2D, NKG2ACE and other markers.

Sequenced material: CD4+ T cells sorted from a lymph node. The source of this sequence is a C3H/HeJ mouse with alopecia areata. The mouse line has the MHC haplotype H2-k. The chain has TRBV14 and TRBJ1-2; 9 nucleotides align to TRBD1. The CDR3 loop is CASRRTGVDSDYTF. Incomplete CDR3 DNA: TGTGCCAGCAGACGGACAGGGGTGGACTCC.